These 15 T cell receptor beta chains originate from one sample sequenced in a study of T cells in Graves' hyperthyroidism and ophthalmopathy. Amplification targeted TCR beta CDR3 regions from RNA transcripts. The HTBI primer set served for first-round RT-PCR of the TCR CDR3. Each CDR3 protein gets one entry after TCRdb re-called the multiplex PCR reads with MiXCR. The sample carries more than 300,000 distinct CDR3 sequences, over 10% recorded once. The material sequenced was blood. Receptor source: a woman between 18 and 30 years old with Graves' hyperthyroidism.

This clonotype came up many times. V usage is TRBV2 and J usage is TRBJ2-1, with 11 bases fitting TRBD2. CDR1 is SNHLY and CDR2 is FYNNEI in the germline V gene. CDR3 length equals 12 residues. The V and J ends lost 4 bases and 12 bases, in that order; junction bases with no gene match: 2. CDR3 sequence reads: CASSALAGGQFF. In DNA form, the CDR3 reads TGTGCCAGCAGTGCCCTAGCGGGAGGGCAGTTCTTC. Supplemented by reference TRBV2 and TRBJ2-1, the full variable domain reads EPEVTQTPSHQVTQMGQEVILRCVPISNHLYFYWYRQILGQKVEFLVSFYNNEISEKSEIFDDQFSVERPDGSNFTLKIRSTKLEDSAMYFCASSALAGGQFFGPGTRLTVL.

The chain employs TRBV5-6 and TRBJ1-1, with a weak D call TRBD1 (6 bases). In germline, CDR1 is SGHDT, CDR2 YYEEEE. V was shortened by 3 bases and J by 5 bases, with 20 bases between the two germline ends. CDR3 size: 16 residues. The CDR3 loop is CASSSADGGLGTEAFF. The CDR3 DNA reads TGTGCCAGCAGCTCGGCCGATGGGGGGCTCGGGACTGAAGCTTTCTTT.

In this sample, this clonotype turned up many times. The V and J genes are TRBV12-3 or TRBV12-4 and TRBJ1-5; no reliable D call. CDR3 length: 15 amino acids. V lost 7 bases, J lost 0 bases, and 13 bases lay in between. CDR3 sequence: CASKSGGHSNQPQHF. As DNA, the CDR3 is TGTGCCAGCAAATCAGGAGGCCATAGCAATCAGCCCCAGCATTTT.

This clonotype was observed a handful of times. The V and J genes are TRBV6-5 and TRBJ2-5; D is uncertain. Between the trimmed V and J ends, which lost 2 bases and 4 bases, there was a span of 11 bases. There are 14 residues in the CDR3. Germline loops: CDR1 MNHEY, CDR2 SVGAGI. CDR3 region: CASSYPPARETQYF. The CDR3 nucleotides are TGTGCCAGCAGTTACCCCCCCGCCCGAGAGACCCAGTACTTC.

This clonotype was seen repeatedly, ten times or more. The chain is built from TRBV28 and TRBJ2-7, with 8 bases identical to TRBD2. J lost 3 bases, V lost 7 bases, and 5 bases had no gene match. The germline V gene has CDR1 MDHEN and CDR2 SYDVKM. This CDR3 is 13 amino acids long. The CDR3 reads CASTGGGGYEQYF. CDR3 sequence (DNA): TGTGCCAGCACCGGGGGGGGGGGCTACGAGCAGTACTTC.

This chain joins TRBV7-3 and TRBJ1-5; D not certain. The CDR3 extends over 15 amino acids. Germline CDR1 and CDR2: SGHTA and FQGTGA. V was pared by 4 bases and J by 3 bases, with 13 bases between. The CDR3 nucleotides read TGTGCCAGCAGCTCCGGGCCGCCCCTCAATCAGCCCCAGCATTTT. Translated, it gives CASSSGPPLNQPQHF.

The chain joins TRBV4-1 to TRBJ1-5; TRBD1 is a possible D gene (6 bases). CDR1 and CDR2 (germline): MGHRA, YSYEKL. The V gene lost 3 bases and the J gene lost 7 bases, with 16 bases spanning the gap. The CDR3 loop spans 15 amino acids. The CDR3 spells CASSHDTGKGQPQHF. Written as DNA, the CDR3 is TGCGCCAGCAGCCACGATACAGGGAAAGGACAGCCCCAGCATTTT.

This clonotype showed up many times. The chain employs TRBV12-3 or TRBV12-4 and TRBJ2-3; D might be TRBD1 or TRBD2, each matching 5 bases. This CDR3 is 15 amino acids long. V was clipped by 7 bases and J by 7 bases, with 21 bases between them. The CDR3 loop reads CASTLGGQPTNTQYF. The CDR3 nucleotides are TGTGCCAGCACCCTCGGAGGACAACCCACGAATACGCAGTATTTT.

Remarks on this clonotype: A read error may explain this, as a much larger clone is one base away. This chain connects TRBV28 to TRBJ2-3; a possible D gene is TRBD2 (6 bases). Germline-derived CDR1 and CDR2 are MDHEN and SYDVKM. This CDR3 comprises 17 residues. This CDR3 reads CASSPWGRLGGTDTQYF. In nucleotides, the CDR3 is TGCGCCAGCAGCCCCTGGGGGAGGTTAGGAGGCACAGATACGCAGTATTTT.

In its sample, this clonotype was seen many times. The CDR3 DNA reads as TGTGCCAGCAGCTTTGGAGGGGACAATGAGCAGTTCTTC. Its translation: CASSFGGDNEQFF. V and J are TRBV7-3 and TRBJ2-1; a possible D gene is TRBD2 (6 bases). Looked up from germline, CDR1 is SGHTA and CDR2 is FQGTGA. Trimming took off 3 bases at V and 5 bases at J, with 8 bases between the two ends. The CDR3 consists of 13 residues.

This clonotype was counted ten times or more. CDR3 bases: TGTGCCAGCAGTAAGGCTAGCGGTCTCACCGGGGAGCTGTTTTTT. Its protein product is CASSKASGLTGELFF. The rearrangement joins TRBV2 to TRBJ2-2, with 7 positions matching TRBD2. Per the germline V gene, CDR1 is SNHLY and CDR2 is FYNNEI. The CDR3 has 15 amino acids. Trimming at V came to 5 bases and at J to 4 bases, leaving 7 bases not matched to a gene. The variable domain in full, completed from reference TRBV2 and TRBJ2-2, reads EPEVTQTPSHQVTQMGQEVILRCVPISNHLYFYWYRQILGQKVEFLVSFYNNEISEKSEIFDDQFSVERPDGSNFTLKIRSTKLEDSAMYFCASSKASGLTGELFFGEGSRLTVL.

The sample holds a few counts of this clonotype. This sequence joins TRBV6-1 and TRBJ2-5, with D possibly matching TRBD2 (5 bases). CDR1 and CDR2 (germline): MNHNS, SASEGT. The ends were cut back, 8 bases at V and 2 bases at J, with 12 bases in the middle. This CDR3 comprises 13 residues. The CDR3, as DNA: TGTGCCAGCGACCCGGACTTTCAAGAGACCCAGTACTTC. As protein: CASDPDFQETQYF.

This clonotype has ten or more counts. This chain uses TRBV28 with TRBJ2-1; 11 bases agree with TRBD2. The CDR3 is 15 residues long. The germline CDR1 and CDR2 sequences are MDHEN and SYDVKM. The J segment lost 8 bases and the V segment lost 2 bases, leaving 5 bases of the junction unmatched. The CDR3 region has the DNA TGTGCCAGCAGTTTAGGGACTAGCGGTACCGATGAGCAGTTCTTC. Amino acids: CASSLGTSGTDEQFF. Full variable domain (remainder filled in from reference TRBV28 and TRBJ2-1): DVKVTQSSRYLVKRTGEKVFLECVQDMDHENMFWYRQDPGLGLRLIYFSYDVKMKEKGDIPEGYSVSREKKERFSLILESASTNQTSMYLCASSLGTSGTDEQFFGPGTRLTVL.

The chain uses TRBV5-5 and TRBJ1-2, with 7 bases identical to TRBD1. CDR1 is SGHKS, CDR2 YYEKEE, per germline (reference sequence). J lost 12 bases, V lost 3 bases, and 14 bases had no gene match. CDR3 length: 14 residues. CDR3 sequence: CASSSTPQGTRDTF. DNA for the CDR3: TGTGCCAGCAGCTCCACACCACAGGGGACGCGCGACACCTTC.

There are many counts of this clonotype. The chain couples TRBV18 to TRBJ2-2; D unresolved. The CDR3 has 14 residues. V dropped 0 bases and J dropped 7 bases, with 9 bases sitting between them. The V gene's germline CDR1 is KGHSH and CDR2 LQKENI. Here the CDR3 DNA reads TGTGCCAGCTCACCACCCTCTCTCGGCGGGGAGCTGTTTTTT. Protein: CASSPPSLGGELFF.